These 29 T cell receptor beta chains were all obtained from the same sample, sequenced in a study of regulatory T cells in long-lasting Graves disease. Time point meaning: persistent/refractory GD, antithyroid drugs over 5 years with positive TRAb. Making the TCR library involved RNA that had been extracted from PBMCs. Through Arm-PCR of CDR3 regions and iRepertoire HTBI primers, TCR beta libraries were built. TCRdb re-derived calls from the multiplex PCR reads in MiXCR, one entry per CDR3 protein. The table has approximately 380,000 distinct CDR3 sequences, less than 25% seen once. The starting material was peripheral blood mononuclear cells (PBMCs), obtained when the disease was refractory, from a patient treated with antithyroid drugs. Source of these receptors: a female donor with Graves disease.

This clonotype was observed at least ten times. V gene TRBV11-2 combines with J gene TRBJ2-2; D perhaps matches TRBD2 (6 bases). The V end lost 5 bases, the J end lost 6 bases, and 25 bases lay between the germline ends. CDR1 is SGHAT and CDR2 is FQNNGV in the germline V gene. The CDR3 runs 18 residues. The CDR3 DNA reads TGTGCCAGCAGCCCCAGCCCCCGACTAGTTAGTAGAGCCGGGGAGCTGTTTTTT. This gives the protein CASSPSPRLVSRAGELFF.

The CDR3 is CSARVIDRVTNYGYTF. CDR3 coding DNA: TGCAGTGCTAGAGTCATCGACAGGGTCACAAACTATGGCTACACCTTC. The chain joins TRBV20-1 to TRBJ1-2; 7 positions match TRBD1. This CDR3 is built from 16 residues. The V and J ends lost 1 base and 2 bases, in that order; junction bases with no gene match: 10. Germline CDR1 DFQATT, CDR2 SNEGSKA (reference sequence).

There are many counts of this clonotype. The chain is built from TRBV7-9 and TRBJ2-5; 12 bases are a match to TRBD2. The V gene's germline CDR1 is SEHNR and CDR2 FQNEAQ (reference sequence). CDR3 length: 16 amino acids. V was pared by 5 bases and J by 4 bases, with 8 bases of the junction left unmatched. Written as DNA, the CDR3 is TGTGCCAGCAGCCCTCCTAGCGGGAGGGTAGGAGAGACCCAGTACTTC. This codes for CASSPPSGRVGETQYF.

This chain uses TRBV29-1 with TRBJ2-5; D unresolved. The germline gives CDR1 SQVTM, CDR2 ANQGSEA. The V gene lost 3 bases and the J gene lost 2 bases, with 10 bases spanning the gap. The CDR3 extends over 13 amino acids. This CDR3 reads CSVDPNGQETQYF. DNA of the CDR3: TGCAGCGTTGACCCCAACGGGCAAGAGACCCAGTACTTC.

This clonotype was found a few times. This chain links TRBV27 with TRBJ2-1; D not resolved. Between the trimmed V and J ends, which lost 0 bases and 0 bases, there was a span of 6 bases. The length of the CDR3 is 15 residues. Germline CDR1 and CDR2: MNHEY and SMNVEV (reference sequence). CDR3 nucleotides: TGTGCCAGCAGTTTATCGGCTAGCTCCTACAATGAGCAGTTCTTC. This sequence encodes CASSLSASSYNEQFF.

This clonotype was seen a few times. The CDR3 does not end in the conserved phenylalanine or tryptophan, so this is likely a read error. This chain connects TRBV6-5 to TRBJ1-1; D gene uncertain. This CDR3 has 15 amino acids. Trimming took 2 bases from V and 1 from J, leaving 11 bases between them. Germline V gives CDR1 MNHEY, CDR2 SVGAGI. CDR3: CASSYPGEGNTEAFL. The CDR3 DNA reads as TGTGCCAGCAGTTACCCCGGGGAGGGGAACACTGAAGCTTTCCTT.

At least ten counts were recorded for this clonotype. This chain uses TRBV6-1 with TRBJ1-2; TRBD1 agrees at 7 bases. V dropped 5 bases and J dropped 8; count of bases not matched to a gene: 11. This CDR3 has 14 residues. CDR1 is MNHNS, CDR2 SASEGT, per germline. The CDR3 region is CASSPTGEREGYTF. The CDR3 DNA is TGTGCCAGCAGTCCTACAGGGGAACGTGAGGGCTACACCTTC.

This clonotype was seen at least ten times. The rearrangement links TRBV28 to TRBJ2-7; 15 positions agree with TRBD2. The J segment lost 7 bases and the V segment lost 4 bases, leaving 8 bases of the junction unmatched. The CDR3 is 16 residues long. Germline V gene data show CDR1 as MDHEN and CDR2 as SYDVKM. The CDR3 here is CASSSRTSGRAGEQYF. CDR3 coding DNA: TGTGCCAGCAGTTCACGGACTAGCGGGAGGGCCGGTGAGCAGTACTTC.

The gene calls are TRBV18 and TRBJ1-6; a weak D match, TRBD1 (6 bases). V gave up 3 bases and J gave up 14 bases, with 17 bases separating them. Germline-derived CDR1 and CDR2 are KGHSH and LQKENI. The CDR3 is 14 residues long. CDR3 nucleotides: TGTGCCAGCTCACCGGACAGCACAGCTTTGACCCTCCACTTT. It translates to CASSPDSTALTLHF.

This clonotype has ten or more counts. The V gene is TRBV7-2, the J gene TRBJ1-1, with no clear D. CDR1 and CDR2 (germline): SGHTA, FQGNSA. The CDR3 sequence is 15 residues long. Trimming shortened V by 1 base and J by 0 bases, and 9 bases separated the two germline ends. The CDR3 DNA is TGTGCCAGCAGCTTAGGGCAGAGGGTGAACACTGAAGCTTTCTTT. It encodes CASSLGQRVNTEAFF.

This clonotype has only a few counts. V is TRBV27 and J is TRBJ2-1, with TRBD2 matching 8 bases. The CDR3 runs 16 residues. Germline V gene lookup returns CDR1 MNHEY and CDR2 SMNVEV (reference sequence). V shed 8 bases, J shed 5 bases, and the junction held 14 bases outside the gene matches. DNA for the CDR3: TGTGCCAGCTCCCCAGTGGGGACTAGACCACACAATGAGCAGTTCTTC. It codes for CASSPVGTRPHNEQFF.

The chain combines TRBV20-1 with TRBJ2-7, with 7 bases that match TRBD1. This CDR3 has 15 residues. CDR1 and CDR2 from the germline V gene are DFQATT and SNEGSKA (reference sequence). CDR3: CNHSTGQISSYEQYF. The CDR3 nucleotides read TGCAACCACTCGACAGGGCAAATTAGCTCCTACGAGCAGTACTTC.

This sequence joins TRBV25-1 and TRBJ2-5; tentatively, D is TRBD1 (5 bases). The germline V gene has CDR1 MGHDK and CDR2 SYGVNS. The CDR3 totals 15 residues. V gave up 0 bases and J gave up 1 base, with 9 bases separating them. CDR3 region: CASSEYGAVQETQYF. The CDR3 DNA is TGTGCCAGCAGTGAATATGGGGCAGTCCAAGAGACCCAGTACTTC.

This clonotype was recorded many times. This chain joins TRBV27 and TRBJ1-1; D possibly corresponds to TRBD1 (5 bases). This CDR3 spans 14 amino acids. The V gene's germline CDR1 is MNHEY and CDR2 SMNVEV (reference sequence). V was trimmed by 0 bases and J by 6 bases, leaving 11 bases between them. In DNA form, the CDR3 reads TGTGCCAGCAGTTTATCAGGCGGGGCCCCTGAAGCTTTCTTT. The encoded protein is CASSLSGGAPEAFF.

This clonotype was detected ten times or more. V is TRBV28 and J is TRBJ1-2; TRBD1 agrees at 8 bases. The germline CDR1 and CDR2 sequences are MDHEN and SYDVKM. Germline trimming cut 6 bases from V and 4 bases from J; bases unmatched to any gene: 7. The CDR3 extends over 14 amino acids. The CDR3 protein is CASRAGTGTYGYTF. CDR3 bases: TGTGCCAGCAGGGCCGGGACAGGCACCTATGGCTACACCTTC.

The sample holds one count of this clonotype. This rearrangement joins TRBV27 to TRBJ2-1, with unresolved D. The CDR3 has 13 amino acids. Germline V gene data show CDR1 as MNHEY and CDR2 as SMNVEV (reference sequence). V lost 2 bases and J lost 9, with 11 bases in between. This CDR3 is CASSLGRLGEQFF. The CDR3 bases are TGTGCCAGCAGTTTAGGACGCTTGGGTGAGCAGTTCTTC.

This clonotype was seen repeatedly, ten times or more. The CDR3 region has the DNA TGTGCCAGCAGCCCCACGGGACCTAATTCACCCCTCCACTTT. Translating gives CASSPTGPNSPLHF. The chain joins TRBV12-3 or TRBV12-4 to TRBJ1-6; the D gene is possibly TRBD1 (5 bases). V was cut by 6 bases and J by 6 bases, with 12 bases left in between. CDR3 length: 14 residues.

This clonotype has at least ten counts. The chain links TRBV12-3 or TRBV12-4 to TRBJ2-7, with 8 bases aligning to TRBD1. CDR3 length equals 13 residues. Trimming took 8 bases from V and 3 from J; bases not matched to a gene: 6. The CDR3 here is CASQGQGNYEQYF. The DNA for the CDR3 is TGTGCCAGCCAAGGACAGGGAAACTACGAGCAGTACTTC.

CDR3 residues: CSASNGLEPWYEQYF. CDR3 nucleotides: TGCAGTGCTAGTAACGGGCTCGAGCCTTGGTACGAGCAGTACTTC. V gene TRBV20-1 combines with J gene TRBJ2-7; D is ambiguous. This CDR3 has 15 amino acids. Trimming shortened V by 3 bases and J by 4 bases, and 19 bases separated the two germline ends. Germline-derived CDR1 and CDR2 are DFQATT and SNEGSKA (reference sequence).

This clonotype was found many times. The V call is TRBV5-1, the J call TRBJ1-2, with 9 bases fitting TRBD1. This CDR3 contains 14 residues. After removal of 0 bases from V and 4 bases from J, the junction contained 1 base not matched to a gene. Germline CDR1 and CDR2: SGHRS and YFSETQ. The CDR3 DNA reads TGCGCCAGCAGCTTGGAGGGACAGGGCTATGGCTACACCTTC. As protein: CASSLEGQGYGYTF.

This clonotype came up a few times. The chain combines TRBV19 with TRBJ2-7; D gene uncertain. With 3 bases removed from V and 3 bases from J, the gap between germline ends came to 12 bases. The length of the CDR3 is 14 residues. Germline CDR1 and CDR2: LNHDA and SQIVND (reference sequence). CDR3 residues: CASSIYISGYEQYF. CDR3 coding DNA: TGTGCCAGTAGTATCTACATTAGTGGCTACGAGCAGTACTTC.

This clonotype showed up many times. CDR3 sequence (DNA): TGTGCCAGCAGTTTAGGGGGACCAGAGACCCAGTACTTC. Its protein is CASSLGGPETQYF. The gene calls are TRBV12-3 or TRBV12-4 and TRBJ2-5; the D gene could be TRBD1 or TRBD2 (5 bases each). The CDR3 consists of 13 residues. The germline V and J ends were trimmed by 1 base and 4 bases, with 7 bases remaining between them.

This clonotype was seen repeatedly, ten times or more. The rearrangement joins TRBV2 to TRBJ2-7, with a tentative D call TRBD2 (5 bases). V dropped 4 bases and J dropped 7 bases, with 5 bases sitting between them. The CDR3 is 10 amino acids. Germline assignment: CDR1 SNHLY and CDR2 FYNNEI. The CDR3 region has the DNA TGTGCCAGCAGTGGCGGGGAGCAGTACTTC. It translates to CASSGGEQYF. The full variable domain, with the rest looked up from reference TRBV2 and TRBJ2-7, is EPEVTQTPSHQVTQMGQEVILRCVPISNHLYFYWYRQILGQKVEFLVSFYNNEISEKSEIFDDQFSVERPDGSNFTLKIRSTKLEDSAMYFCASSGGEQYFGPGTRLTVT.

This clonotype was picked up a small number of times. The V and J genes are TRBV7-2 and TRBJ1-1, with 7 bases identical to TRBD1. The germline gives CDR1 SGHTA, CDR2 FQGNSA. With 6 bases clipped from V and 3 bases from J, the junction kept 4 bases outside the gene matches. The CDR3 length is 13 residues. The CDR3 sequence is CASRMTGHTEAFF. The CDR3 DNA sequence: TGTGCCAGCAGGATGACAGGGCACACTGAAGCTTTCTTT. Supplemented by reference TRBV7-2 and TRBJ1-1, the full variable domain reads GAGVSQSPSNKVTEKGKDVELRCDPISGHTALYWYRQSLGQGLEFLIYFQGNSAPDKSGLPSDRFSAERTGGSVSTLTIQRTQQEDSAVYLCASRMTGHTEAFFGQGTRLTVV.

The table lists this clonotype with many counts. The chain uses TRBV12-3 or TRBV12-4 and TRBJ1-1; D not resolved. V was pared by 5 bases and J by 7 bases, with 11 bases between. The CDR3 consists of 12 residues. Written as DNA, the CDR3 is TGTGCCAGCAGTCCCGGAAGGATTGAAGCTTTCTTT. It encodes CASSPGRIEAFF.

This clonotype showed up just a few times. This chain links TRBV24-1 with TRBJ2-5, with D possibly being TRBD2 (5 bases). V lost 12 bases and J lost 2, with 15 bases in between. The germline gives CDR1 KGHDR, CDR2 SFDVKD. The CDR3 has 13 amino acids. The CDR3 DNA reads as TGTGCCCCCCCGGGGAGTAGACAAGAGACCCAGTACTTC. This translates into CAPPGSRQETQYF.

In its sample, this clonotype was seen many times. The chain links TRBV6-5 to TRBJ2-7, with a tentative D call TRBD2 (6 bases). Germline V CDR1 and CDR2: MNHEY, SVGAGI. Between the trimmed V and J ends, which lost 2 bases and 5 bases, there was a span of 16 bases. The CDR3 totals 15 residues. The CDR3 sequence is CASSYGGGIPHEQYF. CDR3 coding DNA: TGTGCCAGCAGTTACGGTGGGGGGATCCCCCACGAGCAGTACTTC.

On this clonotype itself: A far larger clone is one base from this, pointing to a likely read error. The chain is built from TRBV2 and TRBJ1-1; D is undetermined. From germline, CDR1 is SNHLY and CDR2 FYNNEI. This CDR3 contains 12 residues. The V end was cut by 5 bases, the J end by 4 bases, with 8 bases between. Written as DNA, the CDR3 is TGTGCCAGCAGTTTCATGAGCACTGAAGCTTTCTTT. The encoded protein is CASSFMSTEAFF.

This CDR3 reads CSASAGGRSGANVLTF. The DNA for the CDR3 is TGCAGTGCTAGTGCAGGGGGCCGCTCTGGGGCCAACGTCCTGACTTTC. The chain joins TRBV20-1 to TRBJ2-6; 8 bases fit TRBD1. V shed 3 bases, J shed 0 bases, and the junction held 4 bases outside the gene matches. The CDR3 has 16 residues. Germline CDR1 reads DFQATT; CDR2 reads SNEGSKA (reference sequence).